This TCR beta chain was sequenced in a study of Graves' ophthalmopathy and Graves' hyperthyroidism (dated by TCRdb to 2017 to 2018). Notes on the research overall: Hyperthyroidism was considered stable if no progression to ophthalmopathy occurred within 18 months of follow-up. To tell Graves' ophthalmopathy apart from Graves' hyperthyroidism, and to predict which patients would progress to ophthalmopathy, the study relied on TCR beta repertoire signatures. In total, some 130 blood samples were TCR-sequenced: fewer than 50 ophthalmopathy, 75 hyperthyroidism and some 17 hyperthyroidism-to-ophthalmopathy patients. To explore V-J signatures distinguishing ophthalmopathy from hyperthyroidism, a discovery set of under 110 patients (about 44 ophthalmopathy, roughly 60 stable hyperthyroidism) was enrolled. The independent validation cohort included about 19 hyperthyroidism patients plus 17 patients who later progressed from hyperthyroidism to ophthalmopathy. In over 5 hyperthyroidism patients, the T-cell repertoire of thyroid tissue was compared with the T-cell repertoire of blood. Once sampling was done, hyperthyroidism patients were given methimazole at a starting dose of 30 mg daily, while ophthalmopathy patients were given high-dose intravenous methylprednisolone. The paper as a whole reports these results and caveats: Most expanded thyroid clonotypes with frequency above 0.001 were also detected in blood, suggesting blood repertoires may reflect the thyroid immune response. In cross-validation, the 13-signature model distinguished ophthalmopathy from stable hyperthyroidism with 87.88% sensitivity and 81% to 82% specificity, while in the test set the corresponding values were about 80% and 75%. In validation, the model predicted ophthalmopathy progression with roughly 68% sensitivity and roughly 78% specificity; some 13 predicted patients were CT-confirmed with GO in a median of roughly 6.8 months. No statistical method was used to predetermine the sample size, and group allocation was not hidden from the investigators.

Patients with hyperthyroidism were aged 18 to 65 years, had been newly diagnosed, and had a disease duration of less than 2 months. Patients were excluded if they had other autoimmune diseases, uncontrolled infections, pregnancy or lactation. Diagnosis was based on clinical symptoms, serum thyroxine, TRAb, thyroid ultrasound and orbital computed tomography. Total RNA was extracted using Trizol reagent, and RNA quality was checked on an Agilent 2100 Bioanalyzer. Only a few counts were recorded for this clonotype. Its antigen target is currently unknown. No per-base quality is available; no much larger clone lies one base away. For repertoire sequencing, TCR beta CDR3 regions were amplified from RNA transcripts. The first round of RT-PCR was done with HTBI primers and the Qiagen OneStep RT-PCR kit, and was followed by a second round of multiplex PCR, then size selection and purification. The libraries underwent paired-end sequencing with 100 bp reads on an Illumina HiSeq2000. The published analysis was carried out like this. SOAPnuke was used to process the reads, removing any read that contained adapters or uncalled bases, had a mean Phred below 15, or lacked an exact match to the constant primer or identifier. COPE v1.2.5 was used to merge high-quality paired reads. Unique nucleotide sequences were defined as clonotypes and aligned to IMGT TRB V, D and J references using MiTCR v1.1. Only V-J combinations with frequency above 0.0001 were analysed, covering over 98% of repertoires. For each V-J combination, a TCR clonal expansion and chaos score was defined as F50 clonal expansion divided by the chaos observed in the TCRdist matrix. Welch's t-statistics and random forest were used to reduce features to about a dozen V-J combinations, which were fed into a naive Bayes classifier. Thyroid-blood repertoire similarity was quantified with the Morisita-Horn index. In-frame beta chains were kept once TCRdb had trimmed the public reads at Q25 with fastp and called clones with MiXCR. Each CDR3 protein appears once, grouped with its most common genes and DNA. TCRdb, not the authors, supplied the V and J calls. The sample records about 1.1 million distinct CDR3 sequences, roughly two fifths of which are singletons. Over 8.5% of the sample is held by the ten biggest clonotypes.

The receptor's source is an adult man with Graves' hyperthyroidism. The sequencing sample was made of peripheral blood or thyroid tissue (not recorded which).

The DNA reads as follows: TGTGCCAGCAAGCGGCTCGGGACTGAAGCTTTCTTT. Its product reads: CASKRLGTEAFF. The sequence links TRBV6-1 to TRBJ1-1, with no confidently assigned D gene. CDR1 and CDR2 were assigned from the germline V gene as MNHNS and SASEGT. V drops 7 bases and J drops 5 bases, leaving 11 bases in between. The CDR3 runs 12 residues from the cysteine to the phenylalanine. The retained sequence is limited to the CDR3, 36 bases, with the frame set at the first base.